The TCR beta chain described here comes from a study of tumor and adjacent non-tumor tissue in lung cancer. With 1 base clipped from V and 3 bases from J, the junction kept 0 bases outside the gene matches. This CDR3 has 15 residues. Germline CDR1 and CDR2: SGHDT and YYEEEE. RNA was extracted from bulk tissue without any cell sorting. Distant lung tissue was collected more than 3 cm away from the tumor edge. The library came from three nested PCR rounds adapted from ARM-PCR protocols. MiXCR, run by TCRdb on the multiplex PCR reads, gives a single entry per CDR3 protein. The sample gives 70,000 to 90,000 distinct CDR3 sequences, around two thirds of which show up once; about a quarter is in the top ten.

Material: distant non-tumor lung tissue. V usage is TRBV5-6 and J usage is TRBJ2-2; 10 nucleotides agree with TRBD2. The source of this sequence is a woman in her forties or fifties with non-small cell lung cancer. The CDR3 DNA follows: TGTGCCAGCAGCTTGAGCGGGGGGGACACCGGGGAGCTGTTTTTT. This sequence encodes CASSLSGGDTGELFF. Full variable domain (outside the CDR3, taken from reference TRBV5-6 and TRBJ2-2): DAGVTQSPTHLIKTRGQQVTLRCSPKSGHDTVSWYQQALGQGPQFIFQYYEEEERQRGNFPDRFSGHQFPNYSSELNVNALLLGDSALYLCASSLSGGDTGELFFGEGSRLTVL.